The 12 T cell receptor beta chains below all came from one sample that was sequenced in a study of cytomegalovirus exposure and HLA in healthy donors. The PCR was carried out with 60 Vbeta primers and 13 Jbeta primers. Measured with immunoSEQ multiplex PCR; TCRdb has only the in-frame clones, and not every one. In the table there are 150,000 to 200,000 clones, around 84% of which are singletons. The material sequenced was PBMCs. These receptors were collected from a woman between 18 and 29 years old in good health and CMV-seronegative.

The rearrangement joins TRBV10-2 to TRBJ1-2; D remains ambiguous. In germline, CDR1 is WSHSY, CDR2 SAAADI. The ends were cut back, 4 bases at V and 6 bases at J, with 9 bases in the middle. The CDR3 totals 12 residues. CDR3 in amino acids: CASSALADGYTF. CDR3 bases: TGCGCCAGCAGTGCCCTGGCAGATGGCTACACCTTC.

This clone was counted between two and nine times. Other nucleotide sequences from this sample produce the same CDR3. V and J are TRBV7-9 and TRBJ2-1; TRBD1 is a possible D gene (6 bases). The V end lost 1 base, the J end lost 6 bases, and 7 bases lay between the germline ends. The CDR3 totals 13 residues. Germline V lookup: CDR1 SEHNR, CDR2 FQNEAQ (reference sequence). In nucleotides, the CDR3 is TGTGCCAGCAGCTTAGGGGGGCTCAATGAGCAGTTCTTC. As protein: CASSLGGLNEQFF. Supplemented by reference TRBV7-9 and TRBJ2-1, the full variable domain reads DTGVSQNPRHKITKRGQNVTFRCDPISEHNRLYWYRQTLGQGPEFLTYFQNEAQLEKSRLLSDRFSAERPKGSFSTLEIQRTEQGDSAMYLCASSLGGLNEQFFGPGTRLTVL.

The chain uses TRBV27 and TRBJ2-3, with 9 bases identical to TRBD2. Germline-derived CDR1 and CDR2 are MNHEY and SMNVEV (reference sequence). V shed 4 bases, J shed 1 base, and the junction held 6 bases outside the gene matches. This CDR3 is built from 16 residues. CDR3 bases: TGTGCCAGCAGTTACTTAGCGGGAGTGGGCACAGATACGCAGTATTTT. It translates to CASSYLAGVGTDTQYF.

The chain joins TRBV6-1 to TRBJ1-5; a weak D match, TRBD1 (5 bases). The CDR3 runs to 13 residues. The germline V gene has CDR1 MNHNS and CDR2 SASEGT. V lost 1 base and J lost 7, with 8 bases in between. The CDR3 coding sequence is TGTGCCAGCAGTGAAGGGGGCTACCAGCCCCAGCATTTT. Translating gives CASSEGGYQPQHF.

The chain combines TRBV7-8 with TRBJ2-7; 11 bases align to TRBD1. The length of the CDR3 is 18 residues. V lost 0 bases, J lost 4 bases, and 11 bases stayed unmatched. Germline V lookup: CDR1 SGHVS, CDR2 FQNEAQ. The CDR3 is CASSLAWTGGAGKYEQYF. Here the CDR3 DNA reads TGTGCCAGCAGCTTAGCCTGGACAGGGGGCGCCGGAAAGTACGAGCAGTACTTC.

This chain uses TRBV13 with TRBJ2-7, with 8 bases matching TRBD2. This CDR3 is built from 16 residues. The germline V gene encodes CDR1 PRHDT and CDR2 FYEKMQ (reference sequence). After removal of 3 bases from V and 2 bases from J, the junction contained 9 bases not matched to a gene. The CDR3 DNA is TGTGCCAGCAGCTTGGGGGAGCGGGGGACCGCCTACGAGCAGTACTTC. Residues: CASSLGERGTAYEQYF. The entire variable domain, with the rest obtained from reference TRBV13 and TRBJ2-7, is as follows: AAGVIQSPRHLIKEKRETATLKCYPIPRHDTVYWYQQGPGQDPQFLISFYEKMQSDKGSIPDRFSAQQFSDYHSELNMSSLELGDSALYFCASSLGERGTAYEQYFGPGTRLTVT.

The chain carries TRBV5-4 and TRBJ1-1; 7 bases line up with TRBD1. Losses at the gene ends were 4 bases for V and 1 base for J; bases not matched to a gene: 4. Germline CDR1 reads SGHNT; CDR2 reads YYREEE (reference sequence). The CDR3 runs 14 residues. The DNA for the CDR3 is TGTGCCAGCAGCCCCCGGACAGGGAACACTGAAGCTTTCTTT. It codes for CASSPRTGNTEAFF. Combining the CDR3 with reference TRBV5-4 and TRBJ1-1 gives the whole variable domain ETGVTQSPTHLIKTRGQQVTLRCSSQSGHNTVSWYQQALGQGPQFIFQYYREEENGRGNFPPRFSGLQFPNYSSELNVNALELDDSALYLCASSPRTGNTEAFFGQGTRLTVV.

The chain is built from TRBV6-1 and TRBJ2-3; D remains ambiguous. The CDR3 loop spans 12 amino acids. Germline V gene lookup returns CDR1 MNHNS and CDR2 SASEGT. With 7 bases removed from V and 2 bases from J, the gap between germline ends came to 7 bases. The CDR3 protein is CASTKHTDTQYF. The CDR3 nucleotides read TGTGCCAGCACAAAACACACAGATACGCAGTATTTT.

The chain carries TRBV10-1 and TRBJ1-5, with D perhaps matching TRBD1 (6 bases). V was trimmed by 8 bases and J by 1 base, leaving 15 bases between them. The CDR3 totals 15 residues. Germline CDR1 WNHNN, CDR2 SYGVQD (reference sequence). CDR3 nucleotides: TGCGCCAGCGTAAAGGGGGGGCGAAGCAATCAGCCCCAGCATTTT. It specifies CASVKGGRSNQPQHF.

The chain is built from TRBV4-1 and TRBJ1-2; perhaps TRBD1 as D (5 bases). This CDR3 comprises 18 residues. Germline V CDR1 and CDR2: MGHRA, YSYEKL. Trimming pared 0 bases from V and 5 bases from J, leaving 22 bases between. The DNA of the CDR3 is TGCGCCAGCAGCCAAGATTACGGCGGGACCCCTACCAGATATGGCTACACCTTC. This sequence encodes CASSQDYGGTPTRYGYTF.

The rearrangement links TRBV7-9 to TRBJ2-1, with TRBD2 matching over 10 bases. V shed 2 bases, J shed 5 bases, and the junction held 6 bases outside the gene matches. The CDR3 contains 16 residues. Germline CDR1 reads SEHNR; CDR2 reads FQNEAQ (reference sequence). CDR3 amino acids: CASSLSGGAKNNEQFF. The CDR3 bases are TGTGCCAGCAGCTTAAGCGGGGGGGCGAAGAACAATGAGCAGTTCTTC. Variable domain in full (rest from reference TRBV7-9 and TRBJ2-1): DTGVSQNPRHKITKRGQNVTFRCDPISEHNRLYWYRQTLGQGPEFLTYFQNEAQLEKSRLLSDRFSAERPKGSFSTLEIQRTEQGDSAMYLCASSLSGGAKNNEQFFGPGTRLTVL.

The chain uses TRBV19 and TRBJ2-3, with TRBD1 matching 8 bases. The ends lost 4 bases at V and 2 bases at J; junction bases unmatched: 11. The V gene's germline CDR1 is LNHDA and CDR2 SQIVND (reference sequence). The CDR3 covers 17 residues. CDR3 in DNA: TGTGCCAGTAGTACCTACGGGACAGGTTCCTTCACAGATACGCAGTATTTT. Residues: CASSTYGTGSFTDTQYF.